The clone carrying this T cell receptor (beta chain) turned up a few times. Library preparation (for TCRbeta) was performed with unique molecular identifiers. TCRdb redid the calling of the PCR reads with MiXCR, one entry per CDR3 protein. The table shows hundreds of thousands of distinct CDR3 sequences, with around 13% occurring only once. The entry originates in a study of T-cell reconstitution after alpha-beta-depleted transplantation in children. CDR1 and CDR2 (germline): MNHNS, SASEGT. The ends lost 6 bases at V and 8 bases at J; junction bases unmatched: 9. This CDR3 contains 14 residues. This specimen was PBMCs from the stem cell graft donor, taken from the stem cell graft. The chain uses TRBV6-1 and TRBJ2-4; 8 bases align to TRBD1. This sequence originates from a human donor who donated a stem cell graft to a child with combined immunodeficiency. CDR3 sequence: CASSLGQGKHIQYF. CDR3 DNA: TGTGCCAGCAGCCTCGGACAGGGAAAACACATTCAGTACTTC.